This TCR beta chain was captured by sequencing in a study of cytomegalovirus exposure and HLA in healthy donors. This clone has just one count. The antigen is unknown. Vbeta (60) and Jbeta (13) primers were used in the PCR. Profiling relied on immunoSEQ multiplex PCR, and the TCRdb table lists in-frame clones only, not all of them. The sample has some 120,000 clones, roughly 69% seen once. Study results and limitations: Reportedly, HLA-A and HLA-B alleles of most subjects were accurately predicted from TCR beta.

Germline V gene data show CDR1 as SNHLY and CDR2 as FYNNEI. V dropped 4 bases and J dropped 5; count of bases not matched to a gene: 3. The CDR3 length is 14 residues. The sample comprised PBMCs. The rearrangement joins TRBV2 to TRBJ2-1; 9 nucleotides align to TRBD1. The sequence derives from a woman in her thirties or forties in good health and CMV-seropositive. The CDR3 protein is CASSAGTGNNEQFF. The CDR3, as DNA: TGTGCCAGCAGTGCTGGGACAGGGAACAATGAGCAGTTCTTC.